These 21 T cell receptor beta chains share one sample of origin, sequenced in a study of blood T cells in healthy people across ages. With a J-beta primer mix and a sample-barcoded 5' primer, a second PCR ran about 7 to 11 cycles. TCRdb re-derived calls from the 5' RACE reads in MiXCR, one entry per CDR3 protein. Of some 1.5 million distinct CDR3 sequences in the sample, 42% were seen once. Sequencing was performed on blood. The source is a woman aged 18-29 years in good health.

This chain links TRBV27 with TRBJ2-3; D is ambiguous. Trimming removed 5 bases from V and 4 bases from J, with 10 bases in between. The CDR3 spans 13 residues. Germline V lookup: CDR1 MNHEY, CDR2 SMNVEV (reference sequence). This CDR3 reads CASSVYSPDTQYF. The DNA for the CDR3 is TGTGCCAGCAGTGTCTATAGCCCAGATACGCAGTATTTT.

This clonotype was recorded a few times. The chain recombines TRBV5-4 with TRBJ1-2; the D is unclear. This CDR3 is 16 amino acids long. V dropped 3 bases and J dropped 4 bases, with 19 bases sitting between them. Germline-derived CDR1 and CDR2 are SGHNT and YYREEE (reference sequence). The CDR3 sequence: CASSSLRTFSLYGYTF. CDR3 coding DNA: TGTGCCAGCAGCTCTTTACGGACTTTTTCCCTCTATGGCTACACCTTC.

This clonotype was seen a handful of times. The chain has TRBV27 and TRBJ2-5; D is uncertain. V was shortened by 3 bases and J by 3 bases, with 8 bases between the two germline ends. The germline gives CDR1 MNHEY, CDR2 SMNVEV (reference sequence). The CDR3 extends over 13 amino acids. The CDR3 DNA is TGTGCCAGCAGTTTTATTAAGGAAGAGACCCAGTACTTC. Translated, it gives CASSFIKEETQYF.

The chain combines TRBV20-1 with TRBJ1-1, with 7 bases that match TRBD1. This CDR3 is 14 amino acids long. Germline lookup yields CDR1 DFQATT and CDR2 SNEGSKA (reference sequence). J was trimmed by 1 base and V by 2 bases; bases with no gene match: 4. CDR3 coding DNA: TGCAGTGCTAGAAAGACAGGGAGGAACACTGAAGCTTTCTTT. It encodes CSARKTGRNTEAFF.

This clonotype was observed a handful of times. V usage is TRBV27 and J usage is TRBJ2-7; TRBD2 matches 11 bases. The V and J ends lost 3 bases and 7 bases, in that order; junction bases with no gene match: 11. Germline V gene data show CDR1 as MNHEY and CDR2 as SMNVEV (reference sequence). This CDR3 region has 16 residues. The chain's CDR3 is CASSFASGGMRREQYF. DNA of the CDR3: TGTGCCAGCAGTTTCGCTAGCGGGGGGATGCGGAGAGAGCAGTACTTC.

The V call is TRBV2, the J call TRBJ2-6, with unresolved D. V was pared by 7 bases and J by 0 bases, with 10 bases between. CDR1 and CDR2 from the germline V gene are SNHLY and FYNNEI. The CDR3 runs 15 residues. The CDR3 DNA is TGTGCCAGCAAGTCTGGATTCTCTGGGGCCAACGTCCTGACTTTC. Translation: CASKSGFSGANVLTF.

This clonotype was seen repeatedly, ten times or more. The chain uses TRBV29-1 and TRBJ2-1; D unclear. V gave up 3 bases and J gave up 2 bases, with 2 bases separating them. There are 11 residues in the CDR3. Germline V gives CDR1 SQVTM, CDR2 ANQGSEA. In DNA, the CDR3 is TGCAGCGTTGATACCTACAATGAGCAGTTCTTC. Translated: CSVDTYNEQFF.

V gene TRBV4-3 combines with J gene TRBJ2-1; TRBD2 agrees at 11 bases. CDR1 LGHNA and CDR2 YSLEER come from the germline V gene. J lost 8 bases, V lost 4 bases, and 25 bases had no gene match. The CDR3 loop spans 21 amino acids. CDR3 residues: CASSPGRDSIVLAGDGDEQFF. The CDR3 nucleotides are TGCGCCAGCAGCCCCGGCCGGGACAGTATTGTACTAGCGGGAGATGGAGATGAGCAGTTCTTC.

This clonotype came up a few times. The chain has TRBV20-1 and TRBJ2-1; a weak D match, TRBD2 (6 bases). The ends were cut back, 6 bases at V and 4 bases at J, with 10 bases in the middle. CDR1 DFQATT and CDR2 SNEGSKA come from the germline V gene (reference sequence). CDR3 size: 12 residues. CDR3 DNA sequence: TGCAGTGCCGGGACTGGATACAATGAGCAGTTCTTC. It encodes CSAGTGYNEQFF.

The gene calls are TRBV5-1 and TRBJ2-1; 9 nucleotides agree with TRBD2. The DNA end favors TRBJ2-7, so the J call may be wrong. The CDR3 is made up of 16 amino acids. Germline values: CDR1 SGHRS, CDR2 YFSETQ. The CDR3 region has the DNA TGCGCCAGCAGCTTTGGGAATAGCGGGAGTATGAATGAGCAGTACTTC. Its translation: CASSFGNSGSMNEQYF.

The chain couples TRBV6-6 to TRBJ2-7; 16 positions match TRBD2. The CDR3 is 16 residues long. The ends lost 4 bases at V and 6 bases at J; junction bases unmatched: 6. The V gene's germline CDR1 is MNHNY and CDR2 SVGAGI (reference sequence). The CDR3 here is CASSSGTSGREIEQYF. Here the CDR3 DNA reads TGTGCCAGCAGTTCCGGGACTAGCGGGAGGGAAATCGAGCAGTACTTC.

The chain links TRBV7-9 to TRBJ2-5; D assignment may be TRBD1 or TRBD2 (7 bases each). The V end was cut by 4 bases, the J end by 11 bases, with 14 bases between. The germline V gene encodes CDR1 SEHNR and CDR2 FQNEAQ (reference sequence). CDR3 length: 12 amino acids. CDR3 DNA: TGTGCCAGCAGCTCCGGGGGGACAGAGCAGTACTTC. Translation gives CASSSGGTEQYF.

J is TRBJ1-2 and V is TRBV27; 7 nucleotides match TRBD1. Per the germline V gene, CDR1 is MNHEY and CDR2 is SMNVEV (reference sequence). The CDR3 spans 13 residues. With 4 bases clipped from V and 8 bases from J, the junction kept 7 bases outside the gene matches. The CDR3 here is CASSYRGRGGYTF. In nucleotides, the CDR3 is TGTGCCAGCAGTTACAGGGGACGGGGGGGCTACACCTTC.

Remarks on this clonotype: Compared with germline, one end of the junction differs, possibly owing to a read error. The chain employs TRBV27 and TRBJ1-4, with 10 bases aligning to TRBD1. CDR1 is MNHEY, CDR2 SMNVEV, per germline (reference sequence). The CDR3 is made up of 16 amino acids. The CDR3 DNA follows: TGTGCCAGCAGTCTATCCCCGGGACAGGGGAACGGAAAACTGTTTTTT. This gives the protein CASSLSPGQGNGKLFF.

This sequence joins TRBV4-3 and TRBJ2-1; 9 nucleotides agree with TRBD1. This CDR3 contains 14 residues. Trimming cost V 4 bases and J 7 bases; bases outside gene matches: 5. Germline V lookup: CDR1 LGHNA, CDR2 YSLEER. Here the CDR3 reads CASSRATGGNEQFF. The DNA of the CDR3 is TGCGCCAGCAGCCGAGCGACAGGGGGAAATGAGCAGTTCTTC.

The rearrangement uses TRBV6-1 and TRBJ2-5; tentative D call: TRBD1 (6 bases). Trimming left V 2 bases short and J 4 bases short, with 11 bases between. The CDR3 length is 14 residues. Germline lookup yields CDR1 MNHNS and CDR2 SASEGT. The CDR3 loop reads CASSELQGRETQYF. The CDR3 DNA is TGTGCCAGCAGTGAACTACAGGGACGAGAGACCCAGTACTTC.

The chain couples TRBV7-2 to TRBJ2-7, with D perhaps being TRBD1 or TRBD2 (5 bases each). With 1 base removed from V and 2 bases from J, the gap between germline ends came to 12 bases. Germline V CDR1 and CDR2: SGHTA, FQGNSA. The CDR3 contains 15 residues. CDR3 sequence reads: CASSLVGDLTYEQYF. In DNA form, the CDR3 reads TGTGCCAGCAGCTTAGTTGGGGACCTAACCTACGAGCAGTACTTC.

This clonotype came up a few times. The gene calls are TRBV10-1 and TRBJ1-5; no definite D call. The CDR3 runs 12 residues. Germline CDR1 and CDR2: WNHNN and SYGVQD (reference sequence). V lost 7 bases, J lost 6 bases, and 10 bases lay in between. CDR3 loop: CASKAGRQPQHF. The CDR3 bases are TGCGCCAGCAAAGCAGGTCGTCAGCCCCAGCATTTT.

With regard to this clonotype: A much larger clone lies a single base off, so this may be a read error. This chain links TRBV9 with TRBJ2-1, with D possibly matching TRBD1 (5 bases). The CDR3 consists of 14 residues. Germline CDR1 and CDR2: SGDLS and YYNGEE. This CDR3 is CAGSVDHRRNEQFF. The CDR3 DNA follows: TGTGCCGGCAGCGTAGATCACAGGCGAAATGAGCAGTTCTTC.

The chain is built from TRBV29-1 and TRBJ2-5; D is perhaps TRBD1 (6 bases). The CDR3 extends over 14 amino acids. The germline CDR1 and CDR2 sequences are SQVTM and ANQGSEA. Trimming left V 4 bases short and J 5 bases short, with 17 bases between. The DNA of the CDR3 is TGCAGCGTTGTCGAGGGGGTTGGGGTGGAGACCCAGTACTTC. Amino acid sequence: CSVVEGVGVETQYF.

This chain connects TRBV2 to TRBJ2-1; D ambiguous. Trimming shortened V by 3 bases and J by 7 bases, and 7 bases separated the two germline ends. The CDR3 length is 12 residues. Germline assignment: CDR1 SNHLY and CDR2 FYNNEI. For the CDR3, the DNA is TGTGCCAGCAGTGATTCGGGTAATGAGCAGTTCTTC. It yields the protein CASSDSGNEQFF.